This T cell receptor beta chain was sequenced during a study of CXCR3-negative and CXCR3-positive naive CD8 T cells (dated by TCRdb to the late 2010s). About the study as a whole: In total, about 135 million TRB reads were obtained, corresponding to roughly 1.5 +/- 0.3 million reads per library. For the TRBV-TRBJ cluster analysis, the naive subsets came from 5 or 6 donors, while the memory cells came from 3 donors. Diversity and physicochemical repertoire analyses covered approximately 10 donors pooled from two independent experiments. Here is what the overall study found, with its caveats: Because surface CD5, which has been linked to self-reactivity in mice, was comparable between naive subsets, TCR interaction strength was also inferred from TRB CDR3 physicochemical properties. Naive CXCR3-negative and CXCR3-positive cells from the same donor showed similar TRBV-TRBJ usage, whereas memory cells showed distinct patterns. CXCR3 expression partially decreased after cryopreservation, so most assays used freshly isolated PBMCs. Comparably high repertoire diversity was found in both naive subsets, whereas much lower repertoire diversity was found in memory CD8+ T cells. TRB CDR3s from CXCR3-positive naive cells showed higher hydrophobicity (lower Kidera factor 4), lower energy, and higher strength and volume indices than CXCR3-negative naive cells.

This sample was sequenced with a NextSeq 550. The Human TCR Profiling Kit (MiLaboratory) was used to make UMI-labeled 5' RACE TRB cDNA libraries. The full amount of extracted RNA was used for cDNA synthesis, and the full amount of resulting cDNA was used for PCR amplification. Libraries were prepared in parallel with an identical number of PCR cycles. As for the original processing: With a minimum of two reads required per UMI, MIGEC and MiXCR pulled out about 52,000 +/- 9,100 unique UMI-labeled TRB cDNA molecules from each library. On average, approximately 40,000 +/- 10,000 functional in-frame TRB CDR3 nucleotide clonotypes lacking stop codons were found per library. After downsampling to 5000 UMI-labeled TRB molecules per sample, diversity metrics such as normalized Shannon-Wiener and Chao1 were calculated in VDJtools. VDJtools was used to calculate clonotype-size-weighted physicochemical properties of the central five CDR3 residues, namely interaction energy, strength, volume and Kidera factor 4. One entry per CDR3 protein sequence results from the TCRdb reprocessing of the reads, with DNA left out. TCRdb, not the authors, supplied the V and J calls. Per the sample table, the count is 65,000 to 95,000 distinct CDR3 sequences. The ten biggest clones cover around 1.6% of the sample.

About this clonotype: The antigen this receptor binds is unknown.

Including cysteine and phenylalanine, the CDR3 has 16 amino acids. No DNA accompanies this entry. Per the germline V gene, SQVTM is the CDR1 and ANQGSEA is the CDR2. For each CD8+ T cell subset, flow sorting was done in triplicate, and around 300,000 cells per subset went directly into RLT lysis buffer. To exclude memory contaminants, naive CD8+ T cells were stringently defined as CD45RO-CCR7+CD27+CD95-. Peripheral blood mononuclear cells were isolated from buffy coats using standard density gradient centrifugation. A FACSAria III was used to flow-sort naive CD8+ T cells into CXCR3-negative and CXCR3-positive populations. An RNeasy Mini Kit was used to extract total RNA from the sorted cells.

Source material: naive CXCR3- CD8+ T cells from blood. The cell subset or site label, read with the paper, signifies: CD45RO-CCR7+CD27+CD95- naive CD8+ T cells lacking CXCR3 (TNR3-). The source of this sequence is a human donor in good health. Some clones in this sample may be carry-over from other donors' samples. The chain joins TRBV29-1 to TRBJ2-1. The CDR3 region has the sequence CSVEDSAERALNEQFF.